This TCR beta chain was sequenced in a study of blood T cells in healthy people across ages. Notes on the study in general: Greater diversity and more naive CD4+ cells were seen in long-lived donors than in aged donors.

Germline-derived CDR1 and CDR2 are SQVTM and ANQGSEA. There are 12 residues in the CDR3. This clonotype was seen a handful of times. Its specificity is unknown. One end of the junction does not line up with germline, which may come from a read error. A second 7 to 11 cycle PCR used barcoded and J-beta primers. TCRdb reanalysed the 5' RACE reads using MiXCR and keeps one entry per CDR3 protein. The sample holds 700,000 to 950,000 distinct CDR3 sequences, 58% seen once. Each donor gave ten milliliters of peripheral blood. This clonotype was sampled from a man younger than 40 in good health. The J gene is TRBJ2-1, the V gene TRBV29-1; TRBD2 might be the D (5 bases). The sample was blood. CDR3 loop: CSAETGVNEQFF. The CDR3 nucleotides are TGCAGCGCTGAAACCGGGGTCAATGAGCAGTTCTTC.